Below are 30 T cell receptor beta chains sequenced from a single sample in a study of post-analysis software for immune sequencing data (dated by TCRdb to between 2014 and 2016). This specimen's time point label, per the study, means: second blood draw from one MS patient after hematopoietic stem cell transplantation. Library preparation employed PCR. Data came from an Illumina HiSeq 2500. To reduce PCR and sequencing biases, unique molecular identifiers were built into the TCR beta cDNA libraries. The public reads were run again by TCRdb, first through fastp at Q25 and then through MiXCR, and only productive beta chains were kept. Rows with a matching CDR3 protein are joined into one entry that keeps the most common DNA and genes. This sample lists about 160,000 distinct CDR3 sequences; 30% to 45% were detected once. 28% of the sample is held by the ten biggest clonotypes. Sample: blood, taken after autologous hematopoietic stem cell transplantation. The receptor set was obtained from a girl aged 10-17 years with multiple sclerosis. Donor details come from another sample of the same person, matched by shared clones.

The V gene is TRBV5-1, the J gene TRBJ2-1; 9 bases are shared with TRBD1. V shed 5 bases, J shed 10 bases, and the junction held 10 bases outside the gene matches. Germline-derived CDR1 and CDR2 are SGHRS and YFSETQ. This CDR3 spans 14 amino acids. The DNA for the CDR3 is TGCGCCAGCAGATTACTACAGGGGGCGGGAGAGCAGTTCTTC. Residues: CASRLLQGAGEQFF.

The V and J genes are TRBV12-3 or TRBV12-4 and TRBJ2-3; the D is unclear. This CDR3 has 14 amino acids. The V gene lost 5 bases and the J gene lost 3 bases, with 12 bases spanning the gap. CDR3 loop: CASSRPMGTDTQYF. The DNA for the CDR3 is TGTGCCAGCAGTCGACCAATGGGTACAGATACGCAGTATTTT.

The J gene is TRBJ2-7, the V gene TRBV20-1, with unresolved D. This CDR3 is built from 13 residues. CDR1 is DFQATT and CDR2 is SNEGSKA in the germline V gene (reference sequence). V was trimmed by 1 base and J by 2 bases, leaving 9 bases between them. The CDR3 sequence: CSARGPTTYEQYF. CDR3 nucleotides: TGCAGTGCTAGAGGGCCAACGACCTACGAGCAGTACTTC.

The rearrangement uses TRBV7-9 and TRBJ2-1; D is ambiguous. Germline V gene lookup returns CDR1 SEHNR and CDR2 FQNEAQ (reference sequence). This CDR3 contains 13 residues. Trimming removed 5 bases from V and 6 bases from J, with 11 bases in between. DNA of the CDR3: TGTGCCAGCAGCCGCGTGACCGGCAATGAGCAGTTCTTC. Translation: CASSRVTGNEQFF.

The chain joins TRBV20-1 to TRBJ2-1, with 12 bases lining up with TRBD2. The CDR3 runs 16 residues. Trimming at V came to 6 bases and at J to 8 bases, leaving 14 bases not matched to a gene. CDR1 DFQATT and CDR2 SNEGSKA come from the germline V gene (reference sequence). CDR3 loop: CSARPGLAGMAHEQFF. The CDR3 region has the DNA TGCAGTGCCCGCCCGGGACTAGCGGGCATGGCGCATGAGCAGTTCTTC.

This clonotype was recorded a few times. V is TRBV9 and J is TRBJ2-1, with D maybe TRBD2 (6 bases). Germline V gives CDR1 SGDLS, CDR2 YYNGEE. V was shortened by 4 bases and J by 0 bases, with 14 bases between the two germline ends. The CDR3 has 16 amino acids. CDR3 in DNA: TGTGCCAGCAGCCCACCTAGCGAGAGCTCCTACAATGAGCAGTTCTTC. It encodes CASSPPSESSYNEQFF.

The sample holds a few counts of this clonotype. This chain connects TRBV20-1 to TRBJ2-1, with 8 bases aligning to TRBD1. The V segment lost 5 bases and the J segment 0 bases; nucleotides outside the gene matches: 6. The CDR3 has 15 amino acids. The germline V gene encodes CDR1 DFQATT and CDR2 SNEGSKA (reference sequence). DNA for the CDR3: TGCAGTGCTCTTACAGGGGGAAACTCCTACAATGAGCAGTTCTTC. Translation gives CSALTGGNSYNEQFF.

This clonotype has a count of ten or more. V usage is TRBV4-2 and J usage is TRBJ2-1; 7 bases line up with TRBD1. Germline CDR1 and CDR2: LGHNA and YNFKEQ. This CDR3 has 15 residues. Germline trimming cut 0 bases from V and 1 base from J; bases unmatched to any gene: 0. The CDR3 region has the DNA TGTGCCAGCAGCCAAGAACAGGGGTCCTACAATGAGCAGTTCTTC. Its translation is CASSQEQGSYNEQFF.

V usage is TRBV20-1 and J usage is TRBJ2-3; 12 bases fit TRBD2. V dropped 3 bases and J dropped 5; count of bases not matched to a gene: 3. This CDR3 spans 14 amino acids. The germline V gene has CDR1 DFQATT and CDR2 SNEGSKA (reference sequence). CDR3 protein: CSARRGLAGDTQYF. DNA for the CDR3: TGCAGTGCTAGGAGGGGACTAGCGGGAGATACGCAGTATTTT.

The J gene is TRBJ1-2, the V gene TRBV18, with 7 bases identical to TRBD1. V dropped 1 base and J dropped 1; count of bases not matched to a gene: 0. CDR3 length: 14 amino acids. CDR1 and CDR2 from the germline V gene are KGHSH and LQKENI. The CDR3 region has the DNA TGTGCCAGCTCACCACGGGACAGTAACTATGGCTACACCTTC. The encoded protein is CASSPRDSNYGYTF.

This clonotype was observed a handful of times. The rearrangement uses TRBV3-1 and TRBJ1-2, with unresolved D. Trimming took off 1 base at V and 0 bases at J, with 12 bases between the two ends. Germline V gene data show CDR1 as LGHDT and CDR2 as YNNKEL (reference sequence). The CDR3 sequence is 16 residues long. CDR3 in amino acids: CASSQGWADANYGYTF. The DNA of the CDR3 is TGTGCCAGCAGCCAAGGGTGGGCCGACGCTAACTATGGCTACACCTTC.

This rearrangement joins TRBV4-3 to TRBJ2-7; 7 bases match TRBD2. CDR1 and CDR2 from the germline V gene are LGHNA and YSLEER. The CDR3 has 15 residues. Losses at the gene ends were 1 base for V and 7 bases for J; bases not matched to a gene: 10. The CDR3 DNA reads TGCGCCAGCAGCCAAGGGCTAGCGGTTTACAATGAGCAGTACTTC. Residues: CASSQGLAVYNEQYF.

Only a few counts were recorded for this clonotype. This chain joins TRBV5-1 and TRBJ2-5; TRBD2 agrees at 15 bases. V shed 4 bases and J 5 bases; nucleotides not matched to a gene: 15. Germline-derived CDR1 and CDR2 are SGHRS and YFSETQ. This CDR3 has 19 amino acids. The CDR3 loop is CASSLYPGLAGGFTETQYF. Here the CDR3 DNA reads TGCGCCAGCAGCCTATACCCGGGACTAGCGGGAGGTTTTACGGAGACCCAGTACTTC.

A note on this clonotype: The conserved phenylalanine or tryptophan is not found at the CDR3 terminus, so this likely reflects a read error. The chain recombines TRBV25-1 with TRBJ2-5; D is uncertain. Germline V gives CDR1 MGHDK, CDR2 SYGVNS. V dropped 3 bases and J dropped 2 bases, with 13 bases sitting between them. The CDR3 sequence is 15 residues long. The CDR3 DNA follows: TGTGCCAGCAGTGATCCTTCGGCCGCTCAAGAGACCCAGTACTGC. It yields the protein CASSDPSAAQETQYC.

This clonotype was seen more than once but under ten times. This chain joins TRBV5-1 and TRBJ2-2; TRBD2 matches at 7 bases. Germline V gene lookup returns CDR1 SGHRS and CDR2 YFSETQ. V trimming: 3 bases; J trimming: 4 bases; junction bases outside the gene matches: 9. The CDR3 loop spans 16 amino acids. CDR3 nucleotides: TGCGCCAGCAGCTACGGACTAGTCGGTAGCACCGGGGAGCTGTTTTTT. This encodes CASSYGLVGSTGELFF.

This clonotype was recorded a few times. V gene TRBV9 combines with J gene TRBJ2-1, with 8 bases fitting TRBD2. V was pared by 3 bases and J by 8 bases, with 10 bases of the junction left unmatched. Per the germline V gene, CDR1 is SGDLS and CDR2 is YYNGEE. The CDR3 loop spans 15 amino acids. Here the CDR3 DNA reads TGTGCCAGCAGCGCTTGGACTAGCCAAGGGGATGAGCAGTTCTTC. Residues: CASSAWTSQGDEQFF. The full variable domain, with the rest looked up from reference TRBV9 and TRBJ2-1, is DSGVTQTPKHLITATGQRVTLRCSPRSGDLSVYWYQQSLDQGLQFLIQYYNGEERAKGNILERFSAQQFPDLHSELNLSSLELGDSALYFCASSAWTSQGDEQFFGPGTRLTVL.

This clonotype was seen only a few times. The J gene is TRBJ2-1, the V gene TRBV20-1, with D hard to call. There are 12 residues in the CDR3. CDR1 DFQATT and CDR2 SNEGSKA come from the germline V gene (reference sequence). V dropped 6 bases and J dropped 4 bases, with 10 bases sitting between them. CDR3 coding DNA: TGCAGTGCCTCCCTACTTTACAATGAGCAGTTCTTC. This translates into CSASLLYNEQFF.

The rearrangement joins TRBV27 to TRBJ2-7; TRBD1 or TRBD2 may be the D gene (5 bases each). Trimming left V 4 bases short and J 2 bases short, with 21 bases between. Germline values: CDR1 MNHEY, CDR2 SMNVEV (reference sequence). This CDR3 region has 17 residues. CDR3 loop: CASSSSRGRMNPYEQYF. The CDR3 coding sequence is TGTGCCAGCAGTTCCTCGAGGGGACGCATGAATCCCTACGAGCAGTACTTC.

J is TRBJ2-7 and V is TRBV29-1; TRBD1 matches 7 bases. V lost 3 bases to trimming and J lost 7 bases; unmatched junction nucleotides: 9. CDR3 length: 13 amino acids. The germline CDR1 and CDR2 sequences are SQVTM and ANQGSEA. The CDR3 region is CSVDRDSSGEQYF. In DNA form, the CDR3 reads TGCAGCGTTGATAGGGACAGTTCGGGTGAGCAGTACTTC.

The chain employs TRBV6-1 and TRBJ2-3, with D perhaps being TRBD1 or TRBD2 (5 bases each). The germline V and J ends were trimmed by 6 bases and 10 bases, with 20 bases remaining between them. This CDR3 has 14 amino acids. Germline V gene data show CDR1 as MNHNS and CDR2 as SASEGT. Here the CDR3 DNA reads TGTGCCAGCAGATCCGGGACCCACGGGGATGCGCAGTATTTT. Translating gives CASRSGTHGDAQYF.

V is TRBV5-1 and J is TRBJ2-7; a possible D gene is TRBD1 (6 bases). The germline CDR1 and CDR2 sequences are SGHRS and YFSETQ. The CDR3 runs 14 residues. Trimming took 4 bases from V and 0 from J, leaving 11 bases between them. CDR3 sequence reads: CASSQTTGSYEQYF. The CDR3 bases are TGCGCCAGCAGCCAAACGACAGGCTCCTACGAGCAGTACTTC.

The CDR3 nucleotides are TGTGCCAGCAGTGTACAGATCCAAGAGACCCAGTACTTC. Encoded protein: CASSVQIQETQYF. The V gene is TRBV6-5, the J gene TRBJ2-5; no reliable D call. Germline-derived CDR1 and CDR2 are MNHEY and SVGAGI. V lost 5 bases, J lost 1 base, and 8 bases lay in between. This CDR3 contains 13 residues.

V gene TRBV24-1 combines with J gene TRBJ1-2; 9 nucleotides agree with TRBD1. Looked up from germline, CDR1 is KGHDR and CDR2 is SFDVKD. V gave up 4 bases and J gave up 6 bases; unmatched junction bases: 8. This CDR3 is 15 amino acids long. CDR3 amino acids: CATSERGQGRDGYTF. CDR3 DNA sequence: TGTGCCACCAGTGAACGCGGACAGGGGAGGGATGGCTACACCTTC.

The chain employs TRBV4-3 and TRBJ2-3; the D gene is possibly TRBD2 (5 bases). Germline V gives CDR1 LGHNA, CDR2 YSLEER. The V and J ends lost 5 bases and 2 bases respectively, with 20 bases between them. This CDR3 has 17 residues. The CDR3: CASSGSAQLAHTDTQYF. In nucleotides, the CDR3 is TGCGCCAGCAGCGGATCCGCGCAGCTAGCTCACACAGATACGCAGTATTTT.

Note on this clonotype: One junction end disagrees with the germline gene, perhaps due to a read error. The V and J genes are TRBV7-7 and TRBJ2-7, with 9 nucleotides matching TRBD1. The length of the CDR3 is 15 residues. Germline V gene lookup returns CDR1 SSHAT and CDR2 FNYEAQ (reference sequence). The CDR3 is CASSLGTGSSLEQYF. The CDR3 nucleotides read TGTGCTAGCAGCCTAGGGACAGGGTCTTCTCTCGAGCAGTACTTC. The full variable domain, in which reference TRBV7-7 and TRBJ2-7 provide the parts outside the CDR3, is GAGVSQSPRYKVTKRGQDVTLRCDPISSHATLYWYQQALGQGPEFLTYFNYEAQPDKSGLPSDRFSAERPEGSISTLTIQRTEQRDSAMYRCASSLGTGSSLEQYFGPGTRLTVT.

This clonotype appeared a few times. The gene calls are TRBV28 and TRBJ2-6, with D perhaps matching TRBD1 (5 bases). The V and J ends lost 5 bases and 1 base respectively, with 18 bases between them. The CDR3 has 18 amino acids. Per the germline V gene, CDR1 is MDHEN and CDR2 is SYDVKM. The CDR3 loop reads CASSPKGAPKSGANVLTF. CDR3 sequence (DNA): TGTGCCAGCAGTCCAAAAGGGGCTCCTAAATCTGGGGCCAACGTCCTGACTTTC. Using reference TRBV28 and TRBJ2-6 for the parts outside the CDR3, the full variable domain is DVKVTQSSRYLVKRTGEKVFLECVQDMDHENMFWYRQDPGLGLRLIYFSYDVKMKEKGDIPEGYSVSREKKERFSLILESASTNQTSMYLCASSPKGAPKSGANVLTFGAGSRLTVL.

This clonotype was seen more than once but under ten times. V gene TRBV27 combines with J gene TRBJ2-1; 7 nucleotides match TRBD2. From germline, CDR1 is MNHEY and CDR2 SMNVEV (reference sequence). Trimming cost V 4 bases and J 4 bases; bases outside gene matches: 7. CDR3 length equals 15 residues. The CDR3 DNA follows: TGTGCCAGCAGTTCTGCCCCAGCGGGGTACAATGAGCAGTTCTTC. Protein: CASSSAPAGYNEQFF.

This clonotype was counted only a few times. V and J are TRBV20-1 and TRBJ1-1; 7 positions agree with TRBD1. This CDR3 contains 12 residues. V lost 5 bases, J lost 0 bases, and 0 bases stayed unmatched. Germline V gene data show CDR1 as DFQATT and CDR2 as SNEGSKA (reference sequence). The CDR3 region has the DNA TGCAGTGCTGGGACAGTGAACACTGAAGCTTTCTTT. Its protein is CSAGTVNTEAFF.

The rearrangement joins TRBV20-1 to TRBJ1-5; D might be TRBD1 (6 bases). The V end was cut by 1 base, the J end by 3 bases, with 10 bases between. Per germline, CDR1 DFQATT and CDR2 SNEGSKA (reference sequence). The CDR3 has 14 residues. The DNA of the CDR3 is TGCAGTGCTAGAGCTACAGGGTACAATCAGCCCCAGCATTTT. It yields the protein CSARATGYNQPQHF.

The gene calls are TRBV6-6 and TRBJ1-2; 8 bases line up with TRBD1. The trim removed 5 bases at V and 7 bases at J, leaving 12 bases unmatched. This CDR3 region has 15 residues. Germline V gene lookup returns CDR1 MNHNY and CDR2 SVGAGI (reference sequence). The CDR3 region is CASSPRGRVGVGYTF. The CDR3 bases are TGTGCCAGCAGTCCCAGGGGGCGCGTAGGTGTTGGCTACACCTTC.